This T cell receptor (beta chain) was obtained from a study of CD8+ T cells in alopecia areata. The study, taken as a whole, reports: With just one nonresponder, it is still uncertain whether baseline CD8+ expansion relates to response.

The CDR3 runs to 13 residues. Germline V gene data show CDR1 as SGDLS and CDR2 as YYNGEE. V lost 0 bases, J lost 6 bases, and 9 bases lay in between. Extracted RNA was reverse transcribed into cDNA, the sequencing template. Some clones are missing from TCRdb's copy, which holds only in-frame ones; the method was immunoSEQ multiplex PCR. The data show fewer than 110,000 clones, roughly 84% seen once. Treatment indicated: oral pan-JAK inhibitor, 5-10 mg twice daily. A remark on this clone: The antigen is unknown.

This receptor was taken from a human donor with alopecia areata. Sequencing used CD8+ T cells sorted from blood, obtained at week 24, from a patient treated with tofacitinib. This chain uses TRBV9 with TRBJ1-2; no clear D. CDR3 nucleotides: TGTGCCAGCAGCGTAGCCGACACCGATGGCTACACCTTC. Its protein product is CASSVADTDGYTF.